This paragraph covers one T cell receptor (beta chain) sequence. What it recognizes is unknown. CD45RO-negative CD8 cells positively selected for CCR7 made up the naive population, which excluded terminally differentiated effector memory CD45RA+ cells. The sample belongs to a study of shared clonotypes between healthy human individuals. Study outcomes and limitations: Naive subsets usually exceeded memory subsets in estimated richness.

Germline CDR1 and CDR2: SEHNR and FQNEAQ (reference sequence). This CDR3 spans 14 amino acids. V was trimmed by 4 bases and J by 5 bases, leaving 15 bases between them. Samples underwent the assay at deep level. Clones were sequenced by immunoSEQ multiplex PCR, and TCRdb holds only the in-frame ones, with some missing. The table has approximately 2,200,000 clones, roughly 91% seen once. The chain recombines TRBV7-9 with TRBJ2-7, with D possibly matching TRBD1 (5 bases). The receptor was derived from a man between 18 and 29 years old in good health. Some clones in this sample may be carry-over from other donors' samples. Sequenced material: naive CD8+ T cells from PBMCs. As DNA, the CDR3 is TGTGCCAGCAGCTATGAGGCAGGGTCGAACGAGCAGTACTTC. Amino acid sequence: CASSYEAGSNEQYF.